This T cell receptor beta chain was obtained from a study of T cells in Graves' hyperthyroidism and ophthalmopathy (dated by TCRdb to between 2018 and 2021). Some background on the complete study: Peripheral blood samples were taken at initial diagnosis, before any treatment was given. The roughly 91 discovery patients were randomly split 7:3 into training and test sets. The paper reports TCR Vbeta CDR3 sequencing of about 140 peripheral blood samples: approximately 41 ophthalmopathy, roughly 80 hyperthyroidism and approximately 17 progressor patients. To identify distinguishing TCR V-J signatures, a discovery cohort of around 98 patients was used, comprising fewer than 45 with Graves' ophthalmopathy and some 57 with stable Graves' hyperthyroidism. After sampling, hyperthyroidism patients received methimazole starting at 30 mg daily, and ophthalmopathy patients received high-dose intravenous methylprednisolone. Prospective prediction of ophthalmopathy was tested in an independent validation cohort of approximately 18 hyperthyroidism patients and around 16 patients who later progressed to ophthalmopathy. Thyroid tissue and blood T-cell repertoires from six Graves' hyperthyroidism patients were also compared in the study.

The TCR beta CDR3 regions were amplified from RNA transcripts. For the first round of RT-PCR on the TCR CDR3, the HTBI primer set was used together with the Qiagen OneStep RT-PCR kit. The libraries were constructed in a second round of multiplex PCR and then size-selected and purified. Paired-end sequencing of the libraries was performed with 100 bp reads on an Illumina HiSeq2000. The study's processing was this. SOAPnuke was used to process the raw data, with reads discarded if the reads contained adapters or uncalled bases, had a mean Phred below 15, or lacked an exact constant-primer or identifier match. High-quality paired reads were merged with COPE v1.2.5, and unique nucleotide sequences were defined as clonotypes. Clonotypes were aligned to IMGT TRBV, TRBD and TRBJ reference segments using MiTCR v1.1. The analysis included only V-J combinations with a frequency above 0.0001, which together covered around 99% of the repertoires. The TCS score was defined as F50 (clonal expansion) divided by E x V (chaos), with BLOSUM62-based TCRdist calculated between CDR3 peptides within each V-J. Welch's t-statistics and random forest reduced roughly 500 V-J features to 10 to 15, which were used in a naive Bayes classifier (R e1071). TCRdb reprocessed the public reads (quality trimming at Q25 with fastp, clone calling with MiXCR) and kept in-frame beta chains. Each CDR3 protein gets just one entry, which takes the most common genes and DNA from the rows behind it. The V and J calls follow TCRdb's processing rather than the paper's. The sample has roughly 500,000 distinct CDR3 sequences on record, about 15% of them singletons. More than 4.5% of the sample is held by the ten biggest clonotypes.

In its sample, this clonotype was seen many times. What this receptor recognizes is not known. No base quality values were provided; no much bigger clone lies one nucleotide off. Hyperthyroidism patients were newly diagnosed, with disease duration under 2 months, and aged 18 to 65 years. The study excluded patients with uncontrolled infections, other autoimmune diseases, pregnancy or lactation. Diagnoses relied on clinical symptoms, serum thyroxine and TRAb, thyroid ultrasound and orbital computed tomography. For progressor patients, blood was drawn at the first diagnosis of hyperthyroidism, before any ophthalmopathy symptoms had appeared. Ficoll-Paque density gradient centrifugation was used to isolate PBMCs from about 9.4 ml of fresh peripheral blood. Patients classed as progressors first received a Graves' hyperthyroidism diagnosis and then went on to develop ophthalmopathy during follow-up. Trizol reagent was used to extract total RNA, and RNA quality was then checked on an Agilent 2100 Bioanalyzer.

What the study reported, not specific to this receptor: In validation, the model predicted progression to ophthalmopathy a median of about 6.5 months before onset, with about 67% sensitivity and 72.22% specificity. No statistical method was used to set the sample size in advance, and investigators knew the group allocation. Most expanded thyroid clonotypes (frequency above 0.001) were also detected in blood, a finding suggesting that blood repertoires may reflect thyroid immune responses. Ophthalmopathy was separated from stable hyperthyroidism by a 13 V-J signature model, with about 88% sensitivity and roughly 81% specificity obtained in cross-validation and 80%/75% obtained in testing.

Sequenced input: blood. The receptor was isolated from a woman under 40 with Graves' hyperthyroidism that later progressed to Graves' ophthalmopathy.

The DNA sequence follows: TGCAGCGTCGACCGACAGGGTATCGGCGAGCAGTACTTC. Translated, it reads CSVDRQGIGEQYF. The chain is made from TRBV29-1 and TRBJ2-7, with 7 central nucleotides matching TRBD1. CDR1 and CDR2 were assigned from the germline V gene as SQVTM and ANQGSEA. Trimming accounts for 6 bases at V and 6 bases at J, while the number of junction bases matched to no gene is 11. Reading from cysteine to phenylalanine, the CDR3 counts 13 amino acids. The CDR3 DNA has 39 bases and is translated from base 1.